Listed here are 18 T cell receptor beta chains from one sample, sequenced in a study of blood T cell repertoires in COVID-19. The assay was immunoSEQ multiplex PCR, and TCRdb's table has in-frame clones only and misses some. The sample comprises about 190,000 clones, less than 80% of which are singletons, and roughly 14% rests with the top ten. The sample taken for sequencing was peripheral blood. The receptor set was obtained from a man over 45 who had recovered from COVID-19.

This clone was seen more than once but under ten times. This chain links TRBV27 with TRBJ2-1; 7 bases agree with TRBD1. CDR1 is MNHEY, CDR2 SMNVEV, per germline (reference sequence). The CDR3 is made up of 13 amino acids. V gave up 7 bases and J gave up 8 bases; unmatched junction bases: 8. In DNA, the CDR3 is TGTGCCAGCAAAACAGGGGTAGTCGATGAGCAGTTCTTC. Translated, it gives CASKTGVVDEQFF.

The chain uses TRBV18 and TRBJ1-5; D ambiguous. Germline CDR1 KGHSH, CDR2 LQKENI. The V gene lost 1 base and the J gene lost 0 bases, with 13 bases spanning the gap. The CDR3 is 17 residues long. CDR3 nucleotides: TGTGCCAGCTCACCACTTGCAGTCGGGTATAGCAATCAGCCCCAGCATTTT. Its protein is CASSPLAVGYSNQPQHF.

This clone has at least ten counts. This sequence joins TRBV27 and TRBJ1-2; 11 bases agree with TRBD1. Germline-derived CDR1 and CDR2 are MNHEY and SMNVEV (reference sequence). The CDR3 loop spans 13 amino acids. V lost 4 bases, J lost 11 bases, and 6 bases stayed unmatched. CDR3: CASSSYRDRGYTF. As DNA, the CDR3 is TGTGCCAGCAGTTCTTACCGGGACAGGGGGTACACCTTC.

This clone was detected once. In DNA, the CDR3 is TGTGCCAGCCAAACTTCGCAGGGGGATTCACCCCTCCACTTT. Residues: CASQTSQGDSPLHF. V is TRBV2 and J is TRBJ1-6, with 7 bases lining up with TRBD1. The CDR3 runs to 14 residues. The germline CDR1 and CDR2 sequences are SNHLY and FYNNEI. The J segment lost 8 bases and the V segment lost 8 bases, leaving 9 bases of the junction unmatched. The whole variable domain, filled in from reference TRBV2 and TRBJ1-6, reads EPEVTQTPSHQVTQMGQEVILRCVPISNHLYFYWYRQILGQKVEFLVSFYNNEISEKSEIFDDQFSVERPDGSNFTLKIRSTKLEDSAMYFCASQTSQGDSPLHFGNGTRLTVT.

J is TRBJ2-1 and V is TRBV18, with D hard to call. The CDR3 totals 13 residues. Germline assignment: CDR1 KGHSH and CDR2 LQKENI. With 3 bases removed from V and 8 bases from J, the gap between germline ends came to 11 bases. The CDR3 bases are TGTGCCAGCTCACCGTTGTTCGAGGATGAGCAGTTCTTC. As protein: CASSPLFEDEQFF.

The rearrangement links TRBV6-4 to TRBJ1-5; D uncertain. This CDR3 has 14 residues. V gave up 2 bases and J gave up 0 bases, with 5 bases separating them. The germline CDR1 and CDR2 sequences are MRHNA and SNTAGT. The CDR3 DNA is TGTGCCAGCAGTGACGTTTATAGCAATCAGCCCCAGCATTTT. Its translation: CASSDVYSNQPQHF.

The chain couples TRBV4-2 to TRBJ2-1; D remains ambiguous. Germline V gene data show CDR1 as LGHNA and CDR2 as YNFKEQ. The V gene lost 4 bases and the J gene lost 3 bases, with 13 bases spanning the gap. The CDR3 runs 15 residues. The CDR3 DNA follows: TGTGCCAGCAGCCGAAACTTGGGCAACTACAATGAGCAGTTCTTC. It codes for CASSRNLGNYNEQFF.

The rearrangement links TRBV12-3 or TRBV12-4 to TRBJ1-1, with a tentative D call TRBD1 (5 bases). The CDR3 runs 12 residues. V shed 5 bases and J shed 4 bases, with 8 bases lying between them. The CDR3 DNA is TGTGCCAGCAGTCCAAGGGGCACTGAAGCTTTCTTT. As protein: CASSPRGTEAFF.

The chain recombines TRBV13 with TRBJ2-3; D unclear. Trimming stripped 1 base from V and 1 base from J, with 12 bases between. The CDR3 sequence is 16 residues long. Germline loops: CDR1 PRHDT, CDR2 FYEKMQ (reference sequence). For the CDR3, the DNA is TGTGCCAGCAGCTTAGATGAGTTCATGGGCACAGATACGCAGTATTTT. This gives the protein CASSLDEFMGTDTQYF.

This clone was seen only a few times. The V gene is TRBV7-2, the J gene TRBJ2-7; TRBD2 matches at 10 bases. The CDR3 spans 15 residues. Germline V gene lookup returns CDR1 SGHTA and CDR2 FQGNSA. The V and J ends lost 5 bases and 5 bases, in that order; junction bases with no gene match: 9. The CDR3 sequence is CASSITGTSEHEQYF. The CDR3 DNA sequence: TGTGCCAGCAGCATAACCGGGACTAGCGAGCACGAGCAGTACTTC.

The V gene is TRBV30, the J gene TRBJ2-3, with 8 bases lining up with TRBD1. The CDR3 runs to 13 residues. After removal of 7 bases from V and 1 base from J, the junction contained 4 bases not matched to a gene. Per the germline V gene, CDR1 is GTSNPN and CDR2 is SVGIG (reference sequence). The DNA of the CDR3 is TGTGCCTCAGGACAGGGAGGCACAGATACGCAGTATTTT. Encoded protein: CASGQGGTDTQYF. Combining the CDR3 with reference TRBV30 and TRBJ2-3 gives the whole variable domain SQTIHQWPATLVQPVGSPLSLECTVEGTSNPNLYWYRQAAGRGLQLLFYSVGIGQISSEVPQNLSASRPQDRQFILSSKKLLLSDSGFYLCASGQGGTDTQYFGPGTRLTVL.

The J gene is TRBJ2-1, the V gene TRBV28, with 7 bases aligning to TRBD1. V lost 3 bases, J lost 11 bases, and 10 bases stayed unmatched. Germline CDR1 MDHEN, CDR2 SYDVKM. The CDR3 covers 14 residues. The CDR3 region is CASSFMSDREKQFF. The CDR3 DNA follows: TGTGCCAGCAGTTTTATGAGCGACAGGGAAAAGCAGTTCTTC.

The rearrangement uses TRBV18 and TRBJ2-7; D is uncertain. The germline V gene encodes CDR1 KGHSH and CDR2 LQKENI. V lost 3 bases, J lost 0 bases, and 12 bases lay in between. CDR3 length equals 15 residues. The CDR3 DNA sequence: TGTGCCAGCTCACCTATCGCTTTGAGCTCCTACGAGCAGTACTTC. The encoded protein is CASSPIALSSYEQYF.

The chain joins TRBV6-1 to TRBJ2-7; D is unresolved. CDR1 is MNHNS and CDR2 is SASEGT in the germline V gene. This CDR3 comprises 12 residues. V lost 3 bases to trimming and J lost 1 base, with 4 bases between them. The CDR3 loop reads CASSDRSYEQYF. The CDR3, as DNA: TGTGCCAGCAGTGACAGGTCCTACGAGCAGTACTTC.

The table lists this clone with a few counts. The V and J genes are TRBV10-3 and TRBJ2-3, with 8 positions matching TRBD2. J lost 7 bases, V lost 6 bases, and 9 bases had no gene match. CDR1 is ENHRY and CDR2 is SYGVKD in the germline V gene. The CDR3 contains 14 residues. CDR3 loop: CAIRKGLVENTQYF. The CDR3 coding sequence is TGTGCCATCAGAAAGGGACTAGTTGAAAATACGCAGTATTTT.

This clone was observed a few times. This chain connects TRBV7-2 to TRBJ1-2; the match to TRBD1 covers 9 bases. Per the germline V gene, CDR1 is SGHTA and CDR2 is FQGNSA. V trimming: 3 bases; J trimming: 3 bases; junction bases outside the gene matches: 5. The CDR3 has 15 amino acids. The CDR3 bases are TGTGCCAGCAGCTTTCTGGGACAGGGTGACTATGGCTACACCTTC. It yields the protein CASSFLGQGDYGYTF.

This sequence joins TRBV11-2 and TRBJ1-6; 7 positions agree with TRBD1. Per germline, CDR1 SGHAT and CDR2 FQNNGV. V shed 0 bases, J shed 7 bases, and the junction held 3 bases outside the gene matches. The CDR3 consists of 15 residues. CDR3 in amino acids: CASSLELQGNSPLHF. In DNA, the CDR3 is TGTGCCAGCAGCTTAGAGCTACAGGGGAATTCACCCCTCCACTTT.

The chain has TRBV7-9 and TRBJ2-1, with TRBD2 as a possible D gene (6 bases). The V and J ends lost 1 base and 5 bases respectively, with 12 bases between them. CDR1 is SEHNR and CDR2 is FQNEAQ in the germline V gene (reference sequence). CDR3 length: 15 residues. The DNA for the CDR3 is TGTGCCAGCAGCTTAGTGAGCGGGTCACACAATGAGCAGTTCTTC. The encoded protein is CASSLVSGSHNEQFF.